This is a list of T cell receptor beta chains from one sample in a study of beta chain features in type 1 diabetes. Produced via immunoSEQ multiplex PCR; TCRdb's table is partial and in-frame only. The sample consists of 350,000 or so clones, roughly a fifth of them appearing once. The material sequenced was naive CD4+ T cells from blood. These TCRs come from a young woman in good health. The CDR3 runs from the conserved cysteine through the conserved F or W. The D gene is left open where the match is weak. Rows give clone size only sometimes, using once, few, many, or a class for an expanded clone.

once	TRBJ2-7	TRBD1	TRBV5-4	TGTGCCAGCAGCGGAGGACAGGGCTTTCAGTACGAGCAGTACTTC	CASSGGQGFQYEQYF
few	TRBJ2-1	TRBD2	TRBV7-9	TGTGCCAGCAGCCAGGAGACTAGCGGGAGTGTTAATGAGCAGTTCTTC	CASSQETSGSVNEQFF
-	TRBJ2-6	-	TRBV18	TGTGCCAGCTCACCACCGGGGCCTAGCTCTGGGGCCAACGTCCTGACTTTC	CASSPPGPSSGANVLTF
-	TRBJ2-7	TRBD2	TRBV6-5	TGTGCCAGCAGTTCCCTTAGCGGGGGGGCCTACGAGCAGTACTTC	CASSSLSGGAYEQYF
few	TRBJ2-1	TRBD2	TRBV29-1	TGCAGCGCTTTGTTGCTAGCGGTATACAATGAGCAGTTCTTC	CSALLLAVYNEQFF
few	TRBJ2-1	-	TRBV10-3	TGTGCCATCAGTGGCCAGGGGGCGGGAGTACTCTATGAGCAGTTCTTC	CAISGQGAGVLYEQFF
-	TRBJ2-5	-	TRBV11-3	TGTGCCAGCAGCCCCGGGGGATTGGACGAGACCCAGTACTTC	CASSPGGLDETQYF
-	TRBJ1-2	-	TRBV29-1	TGCAGCGTTGAAGTAGCGTGGGGACAAGGGGACTATGGCTACACCTTC	CSVEVAWGQGDYGYTF
few	TRBJ2-7	TRBD1	TRBV7-9	TGTGCCAGCAGCGCTACCCCCGGGACAGGGTATAACGAGCAGTACTTC	CASSATPGTGYNEQYF
-	TRBJ2-5	-	TRBV19	TGTGCCAGTAGTATGATTGGAGACTCGACGGGGGAGACCCAGTACTTC	CASSMIGDSTGETQYF